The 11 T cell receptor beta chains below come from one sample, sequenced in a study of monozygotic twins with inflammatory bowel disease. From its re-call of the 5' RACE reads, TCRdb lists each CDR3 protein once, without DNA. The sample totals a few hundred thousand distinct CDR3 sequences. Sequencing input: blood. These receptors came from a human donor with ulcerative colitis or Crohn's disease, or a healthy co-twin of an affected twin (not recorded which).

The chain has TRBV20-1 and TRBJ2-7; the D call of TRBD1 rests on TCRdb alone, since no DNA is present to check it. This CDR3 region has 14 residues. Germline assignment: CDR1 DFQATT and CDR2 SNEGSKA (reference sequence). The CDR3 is CSATPGTGRPEQYF.

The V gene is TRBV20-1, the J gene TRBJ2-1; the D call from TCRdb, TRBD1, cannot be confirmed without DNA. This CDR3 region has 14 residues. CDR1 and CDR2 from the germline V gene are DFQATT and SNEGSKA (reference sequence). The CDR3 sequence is CSANRVFLRNEQFF.

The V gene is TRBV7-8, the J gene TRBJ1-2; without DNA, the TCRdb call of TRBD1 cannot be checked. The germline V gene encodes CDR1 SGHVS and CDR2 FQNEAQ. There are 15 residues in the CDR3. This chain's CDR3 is CASSRTQGKDYGYTF.

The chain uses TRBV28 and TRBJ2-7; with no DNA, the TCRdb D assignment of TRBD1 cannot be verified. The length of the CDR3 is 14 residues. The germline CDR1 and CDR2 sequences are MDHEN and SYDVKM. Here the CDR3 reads CASSLQGVIYEQYF.

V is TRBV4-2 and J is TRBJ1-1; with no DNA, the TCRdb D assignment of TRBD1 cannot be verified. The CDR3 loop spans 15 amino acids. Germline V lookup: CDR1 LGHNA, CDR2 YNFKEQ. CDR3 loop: CASSQAYREHTEAFF.

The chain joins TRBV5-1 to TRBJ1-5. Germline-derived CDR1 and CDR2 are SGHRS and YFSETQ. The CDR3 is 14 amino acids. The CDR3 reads CASSLGTAGQPQHF.

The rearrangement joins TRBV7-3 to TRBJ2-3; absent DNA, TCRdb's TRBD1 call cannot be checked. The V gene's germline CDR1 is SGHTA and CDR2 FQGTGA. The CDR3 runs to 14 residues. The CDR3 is CASSPMGPDNTQYF. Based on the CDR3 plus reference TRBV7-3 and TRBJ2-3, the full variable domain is GAGVSQTPSNKVTEKGKYVELRCDPISGHTALYWYRQSLGQGPEFLIYFQGTGAADDSGLPNDRFFAVRPEGSVSTLKIQRTERGDSAVYLCASSPMGPDNTQYFGPGTRLTVL.

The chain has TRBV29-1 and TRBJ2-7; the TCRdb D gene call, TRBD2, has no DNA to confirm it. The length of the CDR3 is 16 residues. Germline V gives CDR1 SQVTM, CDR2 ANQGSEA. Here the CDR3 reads CSVVGMTASGTYEQYF.

CDR3 in amino acids: CASWDGRGGYTF. V usage is TRBV6-2 or TRBV6-3 and J usage is TRBJ1-2. CDR3 length: 12 residues. Germline V gene data show CDR1 as MNHEY and CDR2 as SVGEGT.

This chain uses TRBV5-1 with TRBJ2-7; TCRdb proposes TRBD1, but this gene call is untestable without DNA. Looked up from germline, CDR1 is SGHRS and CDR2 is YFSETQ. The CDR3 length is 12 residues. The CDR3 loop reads CASSLGPGEQYF. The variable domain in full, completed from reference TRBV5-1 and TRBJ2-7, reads KAGVTQTPRYLIKTRGQQVTLSCSPISGHRSVSWYQQTPGQGLQFLFEYFSETQRNKGNFPGRFSGRQFSNSRSEMNVSTLELGDSALYLCASSLGPGEQYFGPGTRLTVT.

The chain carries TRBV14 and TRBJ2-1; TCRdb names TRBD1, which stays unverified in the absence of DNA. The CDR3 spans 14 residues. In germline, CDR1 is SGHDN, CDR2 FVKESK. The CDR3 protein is CASSQISTRGEQFF.